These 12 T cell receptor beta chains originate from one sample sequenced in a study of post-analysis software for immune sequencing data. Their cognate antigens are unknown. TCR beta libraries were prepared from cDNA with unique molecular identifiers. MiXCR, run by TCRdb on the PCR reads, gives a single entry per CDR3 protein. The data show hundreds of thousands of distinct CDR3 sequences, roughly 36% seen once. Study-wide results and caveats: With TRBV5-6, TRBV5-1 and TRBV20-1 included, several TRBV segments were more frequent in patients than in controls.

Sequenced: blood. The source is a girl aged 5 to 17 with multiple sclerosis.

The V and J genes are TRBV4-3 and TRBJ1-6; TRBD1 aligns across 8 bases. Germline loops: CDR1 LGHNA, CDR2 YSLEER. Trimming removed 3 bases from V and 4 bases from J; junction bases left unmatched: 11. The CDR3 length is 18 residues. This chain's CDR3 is CASSQGVSRGLYNSPLHF. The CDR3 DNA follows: TGCGCCAGCAGCCAGGGAGTCAGCAGGGGGCTGTATAATTCACCCCTCCACTTT.

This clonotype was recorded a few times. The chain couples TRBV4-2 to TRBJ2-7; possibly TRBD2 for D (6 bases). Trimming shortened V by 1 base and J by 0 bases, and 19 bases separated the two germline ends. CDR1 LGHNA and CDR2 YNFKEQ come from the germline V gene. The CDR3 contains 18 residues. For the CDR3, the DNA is TGTGCCAGCAGCCAAGCCTTGGGAGGCGATGGCAGCTCCTACGAGCAGTACTTC. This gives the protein CASSQALGGDGSSYEQYF.

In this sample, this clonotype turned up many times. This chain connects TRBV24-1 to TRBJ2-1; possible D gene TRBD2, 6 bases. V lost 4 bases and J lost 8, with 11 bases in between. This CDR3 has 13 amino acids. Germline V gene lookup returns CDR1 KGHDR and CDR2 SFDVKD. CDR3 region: CATSDSWRDEQFF. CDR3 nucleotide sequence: TGTGCCACCAGTGACTCCTGGAGGGATGAGCAGTTCTTC.

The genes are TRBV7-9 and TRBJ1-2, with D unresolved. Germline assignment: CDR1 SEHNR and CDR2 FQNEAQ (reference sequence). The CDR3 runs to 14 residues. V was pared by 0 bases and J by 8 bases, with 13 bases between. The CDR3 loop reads CASSLAVVDWGYTF. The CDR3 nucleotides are TGTGCCAGCAGCTTAGCGGTTGTGGATTGGGGCTACACCTTC.

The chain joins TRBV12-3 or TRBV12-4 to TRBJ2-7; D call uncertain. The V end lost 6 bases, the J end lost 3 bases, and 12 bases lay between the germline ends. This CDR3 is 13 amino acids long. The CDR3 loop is CASSIQINYEQYF. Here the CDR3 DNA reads TGTGCCAGCAGCATTCAGATAAACTACGAGCAGTACTTC.

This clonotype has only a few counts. CDR3 sequence (DNA): TGCGCCAGCAGCCAAGGACAGGACTCCTACGAGCAGTACTTC. This gives the protein CASSQGQDSYEQYF. The genes are TRBV4-1 and TRBJ2-7; D is perhaps TRBD1 (6 bases). Germline V lookup: CDR1 MGHRA, CDR2 YSYEKL. The CDR3 consists of 14 residues. The V gene lost 1 base and the J gene lost 0 bases, with 7 bases spanning the gap.

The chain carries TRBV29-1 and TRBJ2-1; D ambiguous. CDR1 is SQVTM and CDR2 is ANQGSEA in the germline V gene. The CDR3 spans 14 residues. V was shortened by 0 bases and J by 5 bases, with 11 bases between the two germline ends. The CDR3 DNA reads TGCAGCGTTGAAGATCGGAGTGAAGACAATGAGCAGTTCTTC. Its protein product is CSVEDRSEDNEQFF.

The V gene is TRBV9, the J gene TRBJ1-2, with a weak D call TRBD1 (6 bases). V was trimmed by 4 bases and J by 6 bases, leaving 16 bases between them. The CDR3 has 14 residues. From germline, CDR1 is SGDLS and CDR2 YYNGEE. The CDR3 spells CASSSDRDNHGYTF. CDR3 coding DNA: TGTGCCAGCAGCTCCGACCGGGACAACCATGGCTACACCTTC.

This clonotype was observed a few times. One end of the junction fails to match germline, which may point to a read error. CDR3 region: CAISLTWQGYNKKLFF. As DNA, the CDR3 is TGTGCCATCAGCCTTACTTGGCAGGGCTATAATAAAAAACTGTTTTTT. The genes are TRBV10-3 and TRBJ1-4; weak D call: TRBD1 (5 bases). There are 16 residues in the CDR3. Germline values: CDR1 ENHRY, CDR2 SYGVKD.

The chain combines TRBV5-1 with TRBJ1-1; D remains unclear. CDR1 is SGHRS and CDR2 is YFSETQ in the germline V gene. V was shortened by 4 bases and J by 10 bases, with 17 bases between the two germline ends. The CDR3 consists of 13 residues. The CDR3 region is CASSGAWPPIAFF. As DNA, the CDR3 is TGCGCCAGCAGCGGAGCGTGGCCACCGATAGCTTTCTTT.

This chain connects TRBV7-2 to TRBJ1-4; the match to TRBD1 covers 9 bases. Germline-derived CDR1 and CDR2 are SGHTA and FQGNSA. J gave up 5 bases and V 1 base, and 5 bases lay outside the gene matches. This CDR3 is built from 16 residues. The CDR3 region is CASSLGGQGGNEKLFF. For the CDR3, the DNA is TGTGCCAGCAGCTTAGGGGGACAGGGTGGGAATGAAAAACTGTTTTTT.

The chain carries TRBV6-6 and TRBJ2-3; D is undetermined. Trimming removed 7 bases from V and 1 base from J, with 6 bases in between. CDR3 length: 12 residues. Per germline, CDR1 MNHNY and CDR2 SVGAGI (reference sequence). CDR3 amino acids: CASKWGTDTQYF. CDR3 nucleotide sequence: TGTGCCAGCAAATGGGGCACAGATACGCAGTATTTT.